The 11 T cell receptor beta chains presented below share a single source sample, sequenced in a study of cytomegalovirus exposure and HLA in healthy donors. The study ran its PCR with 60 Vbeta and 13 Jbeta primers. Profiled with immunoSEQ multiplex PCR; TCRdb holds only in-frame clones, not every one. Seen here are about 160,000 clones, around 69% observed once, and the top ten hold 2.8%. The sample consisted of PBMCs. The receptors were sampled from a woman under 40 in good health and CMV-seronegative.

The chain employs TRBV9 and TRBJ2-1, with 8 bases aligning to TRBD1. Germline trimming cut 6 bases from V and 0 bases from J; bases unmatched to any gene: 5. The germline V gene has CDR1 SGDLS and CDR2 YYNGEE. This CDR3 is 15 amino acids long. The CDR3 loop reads CASTTGGNSYNEQFF. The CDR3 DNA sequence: TGTGCCAGCACCACAGGGGGGAACTCCTACAATGAGCAGTTCTTC.

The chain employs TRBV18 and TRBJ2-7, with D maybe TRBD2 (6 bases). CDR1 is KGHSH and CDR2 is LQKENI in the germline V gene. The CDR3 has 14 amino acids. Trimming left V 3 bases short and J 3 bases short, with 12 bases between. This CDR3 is CASSPRRDNYEQYF. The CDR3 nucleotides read TGTGCCAGCTCACCGCGGCGGGATAACTACGAGCAGTACTTC.

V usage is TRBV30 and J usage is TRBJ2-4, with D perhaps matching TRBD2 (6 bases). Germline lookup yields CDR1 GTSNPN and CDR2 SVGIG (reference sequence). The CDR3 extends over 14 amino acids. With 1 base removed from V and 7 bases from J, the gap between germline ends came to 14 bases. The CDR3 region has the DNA TGTGCCTGGAGTGGCTTCGGGAGCAGGAACATTCAGTACTTC. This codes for CAWSGFGSRNIQYF.

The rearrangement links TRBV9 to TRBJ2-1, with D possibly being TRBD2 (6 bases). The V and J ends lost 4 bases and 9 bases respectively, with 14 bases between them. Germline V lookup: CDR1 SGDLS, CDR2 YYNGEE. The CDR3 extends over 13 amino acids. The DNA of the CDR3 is TGTGCCAGCAGCCCTTCCGGGAGACTTGAGCAGTTCTTC. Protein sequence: CASSPSGRLEQFF.

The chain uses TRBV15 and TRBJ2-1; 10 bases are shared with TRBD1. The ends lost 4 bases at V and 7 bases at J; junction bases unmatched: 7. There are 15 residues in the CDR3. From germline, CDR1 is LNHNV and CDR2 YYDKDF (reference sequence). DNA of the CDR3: TGTGCCACCAGCAAAAACCCGGGACAGGGGAATGAGCAGTTCTTC. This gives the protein CATSKNPGQGNEQFF.

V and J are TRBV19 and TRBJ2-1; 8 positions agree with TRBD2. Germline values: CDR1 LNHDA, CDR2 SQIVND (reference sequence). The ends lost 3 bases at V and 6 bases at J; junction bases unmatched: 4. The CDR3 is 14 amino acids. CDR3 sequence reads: CASSIGLAGNEQFF. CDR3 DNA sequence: TGTGCCAGTAGTATCGGGCTAGCGGGCAATGAGCAGTTCTTC. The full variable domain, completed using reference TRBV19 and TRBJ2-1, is DGGITQSPKYLFRKEGQNVTLSCEQNLNHDAMYWYRQDPGQGLRLIYYSQIVNDFQKGDIAEGYSVSREKKESFPLTVTSAQKNPTAFYLCASSIGLAGNEQFFGPGTRLTVL.

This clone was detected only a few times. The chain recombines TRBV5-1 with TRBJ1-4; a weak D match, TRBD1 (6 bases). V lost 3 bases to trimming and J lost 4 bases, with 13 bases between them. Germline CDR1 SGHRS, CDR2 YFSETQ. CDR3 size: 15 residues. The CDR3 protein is CASSSPGHDNEKLFF. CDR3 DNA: TGCGCCAGCAGCTCTCCGGGACACGATAATGAAAAACTGTTTTTT.

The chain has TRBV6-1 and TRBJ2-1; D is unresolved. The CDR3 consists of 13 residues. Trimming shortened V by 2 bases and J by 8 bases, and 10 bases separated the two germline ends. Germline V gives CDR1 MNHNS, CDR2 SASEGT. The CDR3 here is CASSERPSDEQFF. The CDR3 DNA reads TGTGCCAGCAGTGAACGCCCCAGCGATGAGCAGTTCTTC.

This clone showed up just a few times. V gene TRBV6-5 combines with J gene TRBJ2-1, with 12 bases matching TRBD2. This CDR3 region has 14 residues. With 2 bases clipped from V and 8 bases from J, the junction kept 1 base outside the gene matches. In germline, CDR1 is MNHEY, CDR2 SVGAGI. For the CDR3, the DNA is TGTGCCAGCAGTTACCTAGCGGGGGGGGATGAGCAGTTCTTC. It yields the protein CASSYLAGGDEQFF.

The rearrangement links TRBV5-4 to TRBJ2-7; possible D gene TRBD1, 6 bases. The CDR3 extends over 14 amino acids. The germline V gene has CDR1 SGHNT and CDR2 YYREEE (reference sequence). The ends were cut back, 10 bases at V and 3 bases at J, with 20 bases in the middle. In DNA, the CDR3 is TGTGCCTATTCCAGCACAGGGTTTCACTACGAGCAGTACTTC. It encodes CAYSSTGFHYEQYF.

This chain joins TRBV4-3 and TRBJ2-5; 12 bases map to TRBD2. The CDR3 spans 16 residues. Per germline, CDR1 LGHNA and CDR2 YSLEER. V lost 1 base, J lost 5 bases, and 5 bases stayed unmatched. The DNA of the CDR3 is TGCGCCAGCAGCCAAGCTAGCGGGAGGGCCCGTGAGACCCAGTACTTC. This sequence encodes CASSQASGRARETQYF.